Included here is one T cell receptor beta chain sequence, with context. Antigen specificity is unknown. A multiplex PCR was run with 60 Vbeta primers and 13 Jbeta primers. TCRdb's table, derived via immunoSEQ multiplex PCR, lists solely in-frame clones and lacks some. Among 160,000 or so clones listed, roughly 83% were seen once. The data were taken from a study of cytomegalovirus exposure and HLA in healthy donors. Points from the study as a whole: Reported performance of the classifier showed diagnosis of cytomegalovirus status with high specificity and sensitivity.

The CDR3 loop spans 17 amino acids. Germline V gene sequence: CDR1 WSHSY, CDR2 SAAADI. The trim removed 7 bases at V and 0 bases at J, leaving 11 bases unmatched. This clonotype was obtained from a man aged 25-45 years in good health and CMV-seronegative. Sample: PBMCs. The genes are TRBV10-2 and TRBJ1-4, with 7 bases matching TRBD1. The CDR3 DNA sequence: TGCGCCAGCAATAACTACGGGACAGTCACAACTAATGAAAAACTGTTTTTT. This encodes CASNNYGTVTTNEKLFF.